One T cell receptor beta chain is described in this entry. Trimming removed 2 bases from V and 8 bases from J; junction bases left unmatched: 11. The CDR3 totals 16 residues. Germline assignment: CDR1 MNHEY and CDR2 SVGAGI. These data originate in a study of blood T cell repertoires in COVID-19. Across the study: The study drew acute and convalescent COVID-19 samples from the United States, Italy and Spain.

Using immunoSEQ multiplex PCR, the repertoire was profiled, and TCRdb retains in-frame clones only, with some absent. This table holds roughly 120,000 clones, about 91% found once. Sequencing was done on a sample of peripheral blood. The receptor comes from a woman aged 50 to 60 with active or convalescent COVID-19. V is TRBV6-5 and J is TRBJ1-2, with TRBD1 matching over 10 bases. CDR3 residues: CASSYSGRDRGRGYTF. Written as DNA, the CDR3 is TGTGCCAGCAGTTACAGCGGACGGGACAGGGGACGAGGCTACACCTTC.